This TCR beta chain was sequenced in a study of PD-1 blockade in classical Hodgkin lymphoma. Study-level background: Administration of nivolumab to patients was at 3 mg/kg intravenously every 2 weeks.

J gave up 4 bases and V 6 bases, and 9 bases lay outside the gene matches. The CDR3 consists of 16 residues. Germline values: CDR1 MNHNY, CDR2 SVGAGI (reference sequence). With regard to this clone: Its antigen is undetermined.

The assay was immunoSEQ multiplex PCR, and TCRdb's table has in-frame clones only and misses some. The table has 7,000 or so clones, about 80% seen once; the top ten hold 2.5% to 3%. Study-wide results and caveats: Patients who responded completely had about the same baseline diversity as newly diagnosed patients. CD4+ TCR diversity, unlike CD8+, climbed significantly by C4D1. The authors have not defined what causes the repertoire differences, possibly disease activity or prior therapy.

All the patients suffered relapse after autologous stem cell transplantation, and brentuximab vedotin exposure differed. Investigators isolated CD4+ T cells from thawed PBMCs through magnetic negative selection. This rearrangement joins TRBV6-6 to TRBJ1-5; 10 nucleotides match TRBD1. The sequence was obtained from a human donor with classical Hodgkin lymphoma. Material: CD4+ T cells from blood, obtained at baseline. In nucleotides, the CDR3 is TGTGCCAGCAGAAAGTTGGGACAGGGGCTAAATCAGCCCCAGCATTTT. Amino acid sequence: CASRKLGQGLNQPQHF.